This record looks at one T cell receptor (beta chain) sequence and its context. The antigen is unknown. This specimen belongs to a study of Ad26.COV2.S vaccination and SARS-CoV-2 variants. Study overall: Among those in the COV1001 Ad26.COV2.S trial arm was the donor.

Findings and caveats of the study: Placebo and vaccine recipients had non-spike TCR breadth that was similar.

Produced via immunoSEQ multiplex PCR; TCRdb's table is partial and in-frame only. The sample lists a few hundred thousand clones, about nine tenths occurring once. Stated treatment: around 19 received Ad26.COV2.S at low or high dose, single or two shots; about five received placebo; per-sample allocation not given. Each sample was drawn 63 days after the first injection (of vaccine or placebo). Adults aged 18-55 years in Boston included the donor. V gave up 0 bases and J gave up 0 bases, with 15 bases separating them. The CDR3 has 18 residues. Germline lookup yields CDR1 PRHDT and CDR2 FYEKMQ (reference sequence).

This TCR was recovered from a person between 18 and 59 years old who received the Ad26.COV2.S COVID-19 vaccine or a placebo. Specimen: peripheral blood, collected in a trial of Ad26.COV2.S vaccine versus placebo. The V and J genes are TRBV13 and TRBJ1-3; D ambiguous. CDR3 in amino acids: CASSLGNRNPSSGNTIYF. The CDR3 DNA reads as TGTGCCAGCAGCTTAGGTAATCGGAACCCGAGCTCTGGAAACACCATATATTTT.